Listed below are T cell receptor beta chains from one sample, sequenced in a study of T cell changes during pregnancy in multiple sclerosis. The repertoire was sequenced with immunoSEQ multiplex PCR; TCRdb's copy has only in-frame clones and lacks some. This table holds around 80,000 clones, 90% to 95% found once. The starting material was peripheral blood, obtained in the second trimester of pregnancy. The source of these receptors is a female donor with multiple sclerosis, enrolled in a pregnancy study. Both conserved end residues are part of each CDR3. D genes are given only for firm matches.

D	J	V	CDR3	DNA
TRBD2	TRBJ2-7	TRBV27	CASSFSRTSGRGSHEQYF	TGTGCCAGCAGTTTTTCGCGGACTAGCGGGAGGGGGTCCCACGAGCAGTACTTC
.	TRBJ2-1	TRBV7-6	CASSLRVQAYNEQFF	TGTGCCAGCAGCTTACGAGTGCAAGCTTACAATGAGCAGTTCTTC
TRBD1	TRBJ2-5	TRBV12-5	CASGFGQGARETQYF	TGTGCTAGTGGTTTTGGACAGGGGGCGAGGGAGACCCAGTACTTC
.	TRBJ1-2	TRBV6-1	CASRDDRFLLGYTF	TGTGCCAGCAGGGACGACAGATTCTTACTTGGCTACACCTTC
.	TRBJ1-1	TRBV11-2	CASSLVDTEAFF	TGTGCCAGCAGCTTAGTCGACACTGAAGCTTTCTTT
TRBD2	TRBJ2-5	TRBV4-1	CASSQSGRPIETQYF	TGCGCCAGCAGCCAGAGCGGGAGGCCGATAGAAACCCAGTACTTC
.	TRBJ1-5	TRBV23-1	CASSHFDRSPTGNQPQHF	TGCGCCAGCAGTCACTTTGACAGAAGTCCTACGGGCAATCAGCCCCAGCATTTT
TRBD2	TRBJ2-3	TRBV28	CASSLAEGLALTDTQYF	TGTGCCAGCAGTTTAGCCGAAGGACTAGCGCTCACAGATACGCAGTATTTT
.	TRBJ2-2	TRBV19	CASRGRQGYTGELFF	TGTGCCAGTAGAGGACGCCAGGGGTACACCGGGGAGCTGTTTTTT
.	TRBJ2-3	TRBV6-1	CASSEARARSSDTQYF	TGTGCCAGCAGTGAAGCGAGGGCCCGTAGTTCTGATACGCAGTATTTT
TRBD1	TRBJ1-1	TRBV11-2	CASSLVPFDRGNTEAFF	TGTGCCAGCAGCTTAGTACCATTCGACAGGGGGAACACTGAAGCTTTCTTT